This T cell receptor (beta chain) was retrieved from a study of T-cell memory formation after mild COVID-19. For this clonotype: Its antigen remains unidentified.

Germline loops: CDR1 SEHNR, CDR2 FQNEAQ (reference sequence). The CDR3 consists of 11 residues. Trimming took 3 bases from V and 5 from J, leaving 4 bases between them. The study's findings and limits: There was no confirmation that second-wave clones peaking on day 37 were SARS-CoV-2 specific.

TCRdb reanalysed the 5' RACE reads using MiXCR and keeps one entry per CDR3 protein. The profile shows about 84,000 distinct CDR3 sequences, approximately 13% of them singletons. The chain joins TRBV7-9 to TRBJ2-5; D is ambiguous. The sample taken for sequencing was PBMCs or a T cell subset sorted from them (not recorded which). This clonotype was sampled from an adult woman who had mild COVID-19 (a few samples of this study predate the infection). Cell type and time point are not known. The CDR3 protein is CASSFTETQYF. The CDR3 DNA follows: TGTGCCAGCAGCTTCACTGAGACCCAGTACTTC.